The clone carrying this T cell receptor beta chain has a handful of counts. The antigen is undetermined. The source of the sample is a study of T-cell reconstitution after alpha-beta-depleted transplantation in children. Library preparation (for TCRbeta) was performed with unique molecular identifiers. TCRdb re-analysed the PCR reads in MiXCR, keeping a single row per CDR3 protein. Of 700,000 to 850,000 distinct CDR3 sequences detected, approximately 15% appear once; the ten largest clones hold around 5%. Germline V gene lookup returns CDR1 SGHNT and CDR2 YYREEE (reference sequence). The CDR3 runs 13 residues. Germline trimming cut 4 bases from V and 9 bases from J; bases unmatched to any gene: 10. Whole-study findings and limits: T-cell counts and diversity were attributed mostly to newly produced T cells one year after transplant. After transplant, high TCRbeta diversity at day 60 in some patients arose from surviving recipient T cells and thymic progenitors. Where alpha-beta T cells came from about two months after transplant was reportedly several hundred expanded graft clones.

The chain employs TRBV5-4 and TRBJ2-7; 7 bases fit TRBD1. The receptor was derived from a male patient younger than 18 who had a stem cell transplant for acute lymphoblastic leukemia, so the T cells may come from the graft donor. The sample here was PBMCs, mostly from graft donor cells, taken 360 days after TCRalphabeta/CD19-depleted stem cell transplant. CDR3 loop: CASSLQTGVGQYF. Here the CDR3 DNA reads TGTGCCAGCAGCCTCCAAACAGGGGTCGGGCAGTACTTC.